The next 5 T cell receptor beta chains were all read from a single sample in a study of blood T cell repertoires in COVID-19. Profiling relied on immunoSEQ multiplex PCR, and the TCRdb table lists in-frame clones only, not all of them. The sample carries about 80,000 clones, 60% to 85% recorded once. The source material was peripheral blood. These receptors were taken from a human donor in a cohort sampled during active COVID-19.

The chain carries TRBV19 and TRBJ2-1; D remains ambiguous. Trimming removed 3 bases from V and 8 bases from J, with 5 bases in between. The length of the CDR3 is 11 residues. Germline CDR1 and CDR2: LNHDA and SQIVND (reference sequence). The CDR3 DNA reads as TGTGCCAGTAGTATGGCATATGAGCAGTTCTTC. Residues: CASSMAYEQFF.

J is TRBJ2-3 and V is TRBV24-1; 10 nucleotides align to TRBD1. The junction had 8 bases not matched to a gene; V was cut back by 3 bases and J by 0 bases. The germline V gene has CDR1 KGHDR and CDR2 SFDVKD. The length of the CDR3 is 18 residues. The CDR3 here is CATSDPRTGGFSTDTQYF. DNA for the CDR3: TGTGCCACCAGTGATCCCCGGACAGGGGGGTTTAGCACAGATACGCAGTATTTT.

V and J are TRBV15 and TRBJ1-6; a weak D match, TRBD1 (6 bases). CDR3 length equals 15 residues. Germline V CDR1 and CDR2: LNHNV, YYDKDF (reference sequence). Trimming stripped 3 bases from V and 5 bases from J, with 11 bases between. This CDR3 is CATSREDSHNSPLHF. In nucleotides, the CDR3 is TGTGCCACCAGCAGGGAGGACAGCCATAATTCACCCCTCCACTTT.

The chain joins TRBV5-4 to TRBJ2-6; the D is unclear. The CDR3 runs 15 residues. Trimming took 6 bases from V and 1 from J, leaving 11 bases between them. CDR1 and CDR2 from the germline V gene are SGHNT and YYREEE (reference sequence). CDR3 amino acids: CASIKEPSGANVLTF. DNA for the CDR3: TGTGCCAGCATTAAGGAGCCGTCTGGGGCCAACGTCCTGACTTTC.

The V call is TRBV7-2, the J call TRBJ2-7, with TRBD2 as a possible D gene (5 bases). The CDR3 is 14 amino acids. CDR1 is SGHTA and CDR2 is FQGNSA in the germline V gene. V lost 5 bases and J lost 2, with 13 bases in between. The CDR3 nucleotides are TGTGCCAGCAGCCCACAGACGGGGACCTACGAGCAGTACTTC. Translating gives CASSPQTGTYEQYF.